This T cell receptor beta chain stems from a study of cytomegalovirus exposure and HLA in healthy donors. General study findings and limits: Listed as cytomegalovirus-associated were more than 150 TCR beta chains. Some public TCRs appeared in many individuals, while most sequences were rare.

V dropped 4 bases and J dropped 7; count of bases not matched to a gene: 7. Germline loops: CDR1 LNHDA, CDR2 SQIVND (reference sequence). The CDR3 contains 14 residues. TCRdb's copy holds only in-frame clones and misses some; the assay was immunoSEQ multiplex PCR. The repertoire consists of approximately 200,000 clones, with about 89% occurring once and the leading ten covering approximately 1%. About this clone: What it recognizes is unknown.

Separate from the approximately 700-subject first cohort was the approximately 120-subject validation cohort, to which the donors belonged. The V gene is TRBV19, the J gene TRBJ1-5, with 7 bases that match TRBD1. Sequencing was performed on PBMCs. The clonotype originates from a woman under 30 in good health and CMV-seronegative. CDR3 loop: CASSSQGGGQPQHF. Written as DNA, the CDR3 is TGTGCCAGTAGTAGTCAGGGGGGAGGACAGCCCCAGCATTTT.